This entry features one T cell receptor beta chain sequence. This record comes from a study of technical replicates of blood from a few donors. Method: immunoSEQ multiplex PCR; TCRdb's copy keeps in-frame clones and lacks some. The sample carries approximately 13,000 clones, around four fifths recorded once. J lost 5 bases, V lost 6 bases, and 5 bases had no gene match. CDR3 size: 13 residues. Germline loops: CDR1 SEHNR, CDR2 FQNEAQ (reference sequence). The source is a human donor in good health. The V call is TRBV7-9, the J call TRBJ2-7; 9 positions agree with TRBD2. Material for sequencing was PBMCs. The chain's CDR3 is CASRIAGANEQYF. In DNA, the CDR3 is TGTGCCAGCAGAATAGCGGGAGCCAACGAGCAGTACTTC. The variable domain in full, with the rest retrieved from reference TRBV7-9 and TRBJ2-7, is DTGVSQNPRHKITKRGQNVTFRCDPISEHNRLYWYRQTLGQGPEFLTYFQNEAQLEKSRLLSDRFSAERPKGSFSTLEIQRTEQGDSAMYLCASRIAGANEQYFGPGTRLTVT.